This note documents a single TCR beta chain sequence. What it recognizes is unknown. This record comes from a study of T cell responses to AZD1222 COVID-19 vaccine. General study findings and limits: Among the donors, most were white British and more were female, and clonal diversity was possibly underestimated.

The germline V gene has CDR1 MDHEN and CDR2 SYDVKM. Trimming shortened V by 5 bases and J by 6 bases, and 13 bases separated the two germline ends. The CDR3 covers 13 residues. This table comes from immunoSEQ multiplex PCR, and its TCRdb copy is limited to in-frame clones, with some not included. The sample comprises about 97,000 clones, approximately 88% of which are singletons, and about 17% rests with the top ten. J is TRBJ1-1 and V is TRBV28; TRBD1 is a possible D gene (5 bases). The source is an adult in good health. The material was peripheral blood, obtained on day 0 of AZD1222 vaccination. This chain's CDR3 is CASSDVTVSEAFF. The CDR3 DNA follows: TGTGCCAGCAGTGATGTGACAGTCTCTGAAGCTTTCTTT.